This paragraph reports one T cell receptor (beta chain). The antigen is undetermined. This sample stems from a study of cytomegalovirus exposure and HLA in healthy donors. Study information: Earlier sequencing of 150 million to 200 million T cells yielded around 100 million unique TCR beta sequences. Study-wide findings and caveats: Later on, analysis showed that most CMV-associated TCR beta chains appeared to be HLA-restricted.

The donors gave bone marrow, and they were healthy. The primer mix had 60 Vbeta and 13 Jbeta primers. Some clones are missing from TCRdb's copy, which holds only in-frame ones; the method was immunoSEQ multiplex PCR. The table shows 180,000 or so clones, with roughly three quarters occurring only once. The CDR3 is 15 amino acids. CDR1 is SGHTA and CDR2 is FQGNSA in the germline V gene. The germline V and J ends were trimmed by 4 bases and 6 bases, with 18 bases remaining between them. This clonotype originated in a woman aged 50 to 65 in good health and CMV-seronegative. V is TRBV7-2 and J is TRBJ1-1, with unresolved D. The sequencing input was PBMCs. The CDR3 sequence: CASSSSVSPFAEAFF. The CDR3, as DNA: TGTGCCAGCAGCTCCTCCGTGAGTCCTTTCGCTGAAGCTTTCTTT.